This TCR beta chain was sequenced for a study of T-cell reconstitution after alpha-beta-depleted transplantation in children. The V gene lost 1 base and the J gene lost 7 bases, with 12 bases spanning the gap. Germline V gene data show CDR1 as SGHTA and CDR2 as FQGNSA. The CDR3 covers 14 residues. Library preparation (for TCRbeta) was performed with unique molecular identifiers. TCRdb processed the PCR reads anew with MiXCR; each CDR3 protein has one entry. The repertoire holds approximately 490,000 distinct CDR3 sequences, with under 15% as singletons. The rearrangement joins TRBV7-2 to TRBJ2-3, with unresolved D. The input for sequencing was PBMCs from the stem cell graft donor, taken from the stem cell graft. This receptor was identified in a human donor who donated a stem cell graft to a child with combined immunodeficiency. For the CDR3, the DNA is TGTGCCAGCAGCTTAGAGGCGGCACAATATACGCAGTATTTT. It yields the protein CASSLEAAQYTQYF.